Listed here is a single TCR beta chain. Its cognate antigen has yet to be identified. No qualities accompany the bases; no much larger clone lies one base away. The data originate from a study of blood T cell repertoires in COVID-19 (TCRdb year 2020). For the study in its entirety: Collaborator samples came from the United States, Italy and Spain and covered acute and convalescent phases of COVID-19. The material from the prospective study consisted of cDNA or gDNA derived from T cells, B-cell-depleted T cells, or PBMCs. Deeply sampled blood TCRbeta repertoires from subjects exposed to, actively infected with, or recovered from COVID-19 were included in the dataset. The repertoires were made available in a free public database intended to serve as a resource for research on the immune response to SARS-CoV-2. The samples were drawn from two sources: the first 160 participants of the ongoing ImmuneRACE study, and 1,200 or so subjects contributed by 6 global collaborators. Nearly every sample came with metadata listing a de-identified subject ID, COVID-19 status, age in years and sex. HLA class I and class II types, where available, came from metadata supplied by the sample provider rather than from assay-based typing.

One collaborating source in Seattle enrolled patients during active infection and followed them longitudinally through the course of disease. Collaborating institutions collected whole blood in K2EDTA tubes following their own protocols. For TCRbeta analysis, collaborator samples were shipped as frozen whole blood, as isolated PBMCs, or as DNA extracted from either sample type. The immunoSEQ Assay, a bias-controlled multiplex PCR, was used to amplify TCRbeta CDR3 regions from genomic DNA. Processing in the source paper ran as follows. Within the assay, amplification of reference gene primers was used to estimate how many nucleated cells each sample contained. To quantify the absolute abundance of each unique TCRbeta CDR3 rearrangement, sequence reads were collapsed and filtered. For each sample, productive Simpson clonality was calculated as the square root of Simpson's diversity index across productive rearrangements. The table was pulled from immuneACCESS by TCRdb, which kept in-frame rearrangements only. Such tables lose some clones; where checked, under half of the loss comes from unresolved V genes, and the rest has no known cause. The V and J calls and the clone size are those of that table, but D and trimming were determined from the DNA. This sample has fewer than 80,000 clones in its table, and about 88% of those were observed once. Of the sample, 5.5% to 7% falls within the top ten clones.

Counted from cysteine to phenylalanine, this CDR3 has 17 amino acids. Only the CDR3 part of the read is kept: 51 bases, read in frame from the first base. V is trimmed back by 4 bases and J by 8 bases, and the junction contains 16 bases that no gene match accounts for. The CDR1 and CDR2 encoded by the germline V gene (reference sequence) are SGHNT and YYREEE. Paper-wide results and their limitations: The quantity of clinical and demographic metadata differed by source and by participant and was supplied without curation.

The sequence joins TRBV5-4 to TRBJ1-2, with 11 bases aligning to TRBD1. Sample: peripheral blood. The receptor was derived from a man of 80 years or more with COVID-19, enrolled during active disease. The DNA sequence reads TGTGCCAGCAGCCCCTCCCGGACAGGGGGCGGATCTAGGGGCTACACCTTC. Its coded protein is CASSPSRTGGGSRGYTF. Outside the CDR3, residues come from the reference TRBV5-4 and TRBJ1-2 proteins, so the full variable domain is: ETGVTQSPTHLIKTRGQQVTLRCSSQSGHNTVSWYQQALGQGPQFIFQYYREEENGRGNFPPRFSGLQFPNYSSELNVNALELDDSALYLCASSPSRTGGGSRGYTFGSGTRLTVV.